Each of the 12 T cell receptor beta chains below was sequenced from the same sample in a study of T cell repertoires in ileal Crohn's disease. Only in-frame clones appear in the TCRdb table, and some are missing; sequencing was by immunoSEQ multiplex PCR. The sample carries about 17,000 clones, around four fifths recorded once. Sequenced material: ileal tissue. These receptors were obtained from an adult with Crohn's disease.

V and J are TRBV20-1 and TRBJ1-3; D might be TRBD1 (5 bases). Per the germline V gene, CDR1 is DFQATT and CDR2 is SNEGSKA (reference sequence). The CDR3 is made up of 11 amino acids. Trimming shortened V by 5 bases and J by 9 bases, and 11 bases separated the two germline ends. CDR3 in DNA: TGCAGTGCTTCCCGACAGAGCACCATATATTTT. This sequence encodes CSASRQSTIYF.

This chain links TRBV19 with TRBJ2-7, with D possibly TRBD2 on 7 matching bases. Trimming left V 10 bases short and J 3 bases short, with 16 bases between. In germline, CDR1 is LNHDA, CDR2 SQIVND (reference sequence). CDR3 size: 13 residues. This chain's CDR3 is CATRRGAGYEQYF. The CDR3 bases are TGTGCCACCCGCCGGGGGGCAGGCTACGAGCAGTACTTC.

The rearrangement links TRBV6-4 to TRBJ2-1, with a possible D match to TRBD2 (5 bases). Trimming shortened V by 0 bases and J by 3 bases, and 12 bases separated the two germline ends. The length of the CDR3 is 16 residues. Looked up from germline, CDR1 is MRHNA and CDR2 is SNTAGT. The CDR3 DNA sequence: TGTGCCAGCAGTGACTCGGCGGGCGGAGGCTACAATGAGCAGTTCTTC. The encoded protein is CASSDSAGGGYNEQFF.

The V call is TRBV2, the J call TRBJ1-4, with 9 bases identical to TRBD1. CDR1 is SNHLY and CDR2 is FYNNEI in the germline V gene. Unmatched junction bases numbered 18, after V lost 6 bases and J lost 7 bases. The CDR3 has 18 amino acids. The CDR3 sequence is CASRGGRTGGASSEKLFF. CDR3 in DNA: TGTGCCAGCAGGGGGGGGAGAACAGGGGGCGCTTCGAGTGAAAAACTGTTTTTT.

The V and J genes are TRBV9 and TRBJ2-2; tentatively, D is TRBD1 (6 bases). Trimming left V 2 bases short and J 4 bases short, with 12 bases between. Germline values: CDR1 SGDLS, CDR2 YYNGEE. The CDR3 extends over 15 amino acids. The chain's CDR3 is CASSVDTGITGELFF. As DNA, the CDR3 is TGTGCCAGCAGCGTTGATACAGGGATCACCGGGGAGCTGTTTTTT.

The rearrangement uses TRBV18 and TRBJ1-5, with TRBD1 identical over 10 bases. V was pared by 3 bases and J by 3 bases, with 5 bases of the junction left unmatched. The CDR3 is made up of 16 amino acids. Germline CDR1 KGHSH, CDR2 LQKENI. The CDR3 loop is CASSPGQGRINQPQHF. The DNA of the CDR3 is TGTGCCAGCTCACCGGGACAGGGGAGGATCAATCAGCCCCAGCATTTT. The full variable domain, with the rest looked up from reference TRBV18 and TRBJ1-5, is NAGVMQNPRHLVRRRGQEARLRCSPMKGHSHVYWYRQLPEEGLKFMVYLQKENIIDESGMPKERFSAEFPKEGPSILRIQQVVRGDSAAYFCASSPGQGRINQPQHFGDGTRLSIL.

This chain connects TRBV7-9 to TRBJ2-2, with TRBD2 identical over 11 bases. In germline, CDR1 is SEHNR, CDR2 FQNEAQ (reference sequence). The V and J ends lost 3 bases and 4 bases, in that order; junction bases with no gene match: 4. The CDR3 covers 16 residues. The CDR3 spells CASSFLAGGFTGELFF. The CDR3 nucleotides are TGTGCCAGCAGCTTCCTAGCGGGGGGCTTCACCGGGGAGCTGTTTTTT.

The chain has TRBV14 and TRBJ2-5; D unresolved. TRBJ2-7 explains the end of the DNA better; the J call may be wrong. Germline lookup yields CDR1 SGHDN and CDR2 FVKESK. The CDR3 is made up of 13 amino acids. The DNA of the CDR3 is TGTGCCAGCAGCCAAGAGTCGGTCTACGAGCAGTACTTC. This translates into CASSQESVYEQYF.

The chain uses TRBV18 and TRBJ1-5; 7 positions agree with TRBD1. The germline gives CDR1 KGHSH, CDR2 LQKENI. V gave up 6 bases and J gave up 4 bases; unmatched junction bases: 9. This CDR3 is 15 amino acids long. The CDR3 nucleotides read TGTGCCAGCTCCCAACAGGGGTTTGGTAATCAGCCCCAGCATTTT. This codes for CASSQQGFGNQPQHF.

This chain uses TRBV5-4 with TRBJ2-3; 7 bases agree with TRBD1. The V and J ends lost 0 bases and 3 bases, in that order; junction bases with no gene match: 4. Germline CDR1 is SGHNT and CDR2 is YYREEE (reference sequence). The CDR3 loop spans 15 amino acids. The DNA for the CDR3 is TGTGCCAGCAGCTTGGAACAGGGGAAGACAGATACGCAGTATTTT. Its translation is CASSLEQGKTDTQYF.

The chain combines TRBV19 with TRBJ2-7; 8 nucleotides line up with TRBD1. Losses at the gene ends were 8 bases for V and 6 bases for J; bases not matched to a gene: 3. Germline V gene data show CDR1 as LNHDA and CDR2 as SQIVND (reference sequence). The CDR3 contains 11 residues. As DNA, the CDR3 is TGTGCCAGTGGGACAGGCGGCGAGCAGTACTTC. Translating it yields CASGTGGEQYF.

This clone was recorded a few times. The gene calls are TRBV4-1 and TRBJ1-1; D possibly corresponds to TRBD1 (6 bases). The CDR3 runs 17 residues. Looked up from germline, CDR1 is MGHRA and CDR2 is YSYEKL. Trimming shortened V by 4 bases and J by 4 bases, and 22 bases separated the two germline ends. The CDR3 here is CASSLASGQGIVTEAFF. The CDR3 DNA is TGCGCCAGCAGCCTCGCAAGTGGTCAGGGGATTGTCACTGAAGCTTTCTTT.